These 3 T cell receptor beta chains share one sample of origin, sequenced in a study of blood T cell repertoires in COVID-19. TCRdb's table, derived via immunoSEQ multiplex PCR, lists solely in-frame clones and lacks some. The table has 200,000 to 300,000 clones, around 84% seen once. Sequencing was performed on peripheral blood. The source is a man aged 55 to 70 with acute or convalescent COVID-19.

The gene calls are TRBV29-1 and TRBJ2-1, with D possibly matching TRBD2 (6 bases). The V end lost 6 bases, the J end lost 1 base, and 13 bases lay between the germline ends. The CDR3 sequence is 14 residues long. The V gene's germline CDR1 is SQVTM and CDR2 ANQGSEA. The CDR3 loop reads CSVKRVQSYNEQFF. The CDR3 nucleotides read TGCAGCGTGAAGCGGGTCCAATCCTACAATGAGCAGTTCTTC.

As DNA, the CDR3 is TGTGCCAGCAGCGCCCTGGCAGGTCAGGGGGTCCCCTACGAGCAGTACTTC. Translated: CASSALAGQGVPYEQYF. This sequence joins TRBV5-8 and TRBJ2-7; 7 bases fit TRBD1. Losses at the gene ends were 4 bases for V and 2 bases for J; bases not matched to a gene: 15. This CDR3 has 17 amino acids. Germline CDR1 is SGHTS and CDR2 is YDEGEE.

Only one count was recorded for this clone. The chain uses TRBV11-1 and TRBJ2-2; D is possibly TRBD2 (5 bases). Germline values: CDR1 SGHAT, CDR2 FQDESV (reference sequence). There are 14 residues in the CDR3. With 0 bases removed from V and 7 bases from J, the gap between germline ends came to 9 bases. As DNA, the CDR3 is TGTGCCAGCAGCTTAGCGTTGGCGGGCGGGGAGCTGTTTTTT. Protein product: CASSLALAGGELFF.